The clone carrying this T cell receptor beta chain was recorded many times. CDR3 length: 15 amino acids. Trimming cost V 1 base and J 2 bases; bases outside gene matches: 3. CDR1 and CDR2 from the germline V gene are LGHDT and YNNKEL (reference sequence). The sample originates from a study of Graves' ophthalmopathy and Graves' hyperthyroidism. Amplification targeted the TCR beta CDR3 regions, with RNA transcripts as the source material. Investigators did first-round RT-PCR with HTBI primers, then second-round multiplex PCR. One entry per CDR3 protein results from TCRdb running MiXCR on the multiplex PCR reads. This repertoire shows hundreds of thousands of distinct CDR3 sequences, approximately 21% found once; its top ten account for roughly 6.9%.

The source is a woman between 18 and 29 years old with stable Graves' hyperthyroidism. Some clones in this sample may be carry-over from other donors' samples. Sequences were obtained from peripheral blood. This chain joins TRBV3-1 and TRBJ2-7; 9 nucleotides align to TRBD2. CDR3 coding DNA: TGTGCCAGCAGCCAAGCGGGCGGGGGGGCCTACGAGCAGTACTTC. Translated: CASSQAGGGAYEQYF.